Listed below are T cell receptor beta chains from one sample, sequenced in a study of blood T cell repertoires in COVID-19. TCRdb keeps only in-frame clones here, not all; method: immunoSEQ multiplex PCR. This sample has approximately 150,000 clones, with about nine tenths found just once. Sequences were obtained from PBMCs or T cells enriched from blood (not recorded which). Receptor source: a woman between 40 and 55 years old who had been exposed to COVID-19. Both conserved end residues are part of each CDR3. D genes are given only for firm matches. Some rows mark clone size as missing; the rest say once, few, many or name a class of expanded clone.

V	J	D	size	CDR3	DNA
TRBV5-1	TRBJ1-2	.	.	CASSLRTESNYGYTF	TGCGCCAGCAGCCTCAGGACTGAATCTAACTATGGCTACACCTTC
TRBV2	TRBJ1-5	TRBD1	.	CASSDEGAGQPQHF	TGTGCCAGCAGTGACGAGGGGGCTGGTCAGCCCCAGCATTTT
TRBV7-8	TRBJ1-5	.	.	CASSTLSGLRNQPQHF	TGTGCCAGCAGCACACTCTCAGGGTTACGCAATCAGCCCCAGCATTTT
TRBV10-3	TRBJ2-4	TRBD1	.	CAISEHPGQDKNIQYF	TGTGCCATCAGTGAGCACCCGGGACAGGACAAAAACATTCAGTACTTC
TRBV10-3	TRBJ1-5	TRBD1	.	CAISEQTGGDQPQHF	TGTGCCATCAGTGAGCAGACAGGGGGAGATCAGCCCCAGCATTTT
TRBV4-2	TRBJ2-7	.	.	CASSQRDRSLNEQYF	TGTGCCAGCAGCCAGCGGGACCGCTCCTTGAACGAGCAGTACTTC
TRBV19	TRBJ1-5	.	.	CASLREVNQPQHF	TGTGCCAGTCTGAGGGAGGTCAATCAGCCCCAGCATTTT
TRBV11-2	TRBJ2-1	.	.	CASSAGQWEQFF	TGTGCCAGCAGCGCGGGGCAGTGGGAGCAGTTCTTC
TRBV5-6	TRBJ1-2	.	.	CASSYPPGQINYGYTF	TGTGCCAGCAGCTACCCCCCCGGACAGATTAACTATGGCTACACCTTC
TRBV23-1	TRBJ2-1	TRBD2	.	CASSQSSGRAGIFFDEQFF	TGCGCCAGCAGTCAATCGAGCGGGAGGGCCGGAATCTTCTTCGATGAGCAGTTCTTC
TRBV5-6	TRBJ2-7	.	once	CASSLVDRYLTYEQYF	TGTGCCAGCAGCTTGGTCGACAGATACTTAACCTACGAGCAGTACTTC
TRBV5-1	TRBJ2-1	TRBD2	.	CASNRPLGLGQNEQFF	TGCGCCAGCAACCGCCCCTTAGGACTAGGTCAGAATGAGCAGTTCTTC
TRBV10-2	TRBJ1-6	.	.	CASLGTVNSPLHF	TGCGCCAGCCTTGGGACTGTGAATTCACCCCTCCACTTT
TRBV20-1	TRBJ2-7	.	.	CSASTDGHYEQYF	TGCAGTGCTAGTACGGACGGACACTACGAGCAGTACTTC
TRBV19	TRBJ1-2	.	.	CASTPQGDYGYTF	TGTGCCAGTACCCCACAGGGCGACTATGGCTACACCTTC
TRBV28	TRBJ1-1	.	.	CASSFAGRYTEAFF	TGTGCCAGCAGTTTTGCAGGTCGATACACTGAAGCTTTCTTT
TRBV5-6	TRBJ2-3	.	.	CASSLRRGDTQYF	TGTGCCAGCAGCCTCCGTAGAGGGGATACGCAGTATTTT
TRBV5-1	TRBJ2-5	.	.	CASRGAGETQYF	TGCGCCAGCCGGGGGGCCGGTGAGACCCAGTACTTC
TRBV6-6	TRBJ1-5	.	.	CASSYSPGWPNQPQHF	TGTGCCAGCAGTTACTCACCAGGGTGGCCCAATCAGCCCCAGCATTTT
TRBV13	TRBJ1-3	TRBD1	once	CASSLWGTGSSTNTIYF	TGTGCCAGCAGCTTATGGGGGACAGGTAGTTCGACAAACACCATATATTTT
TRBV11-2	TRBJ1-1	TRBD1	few	CASRKAGQEGRNTEAFF	TGTGCCAGCAGAAAAGCCGGACAGGAAGGGAGAAACACTGAAGCTTTCTTT
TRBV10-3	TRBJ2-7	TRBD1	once	CAISEWDRGGEQYF	TGTGCCATCAGTGAGTGGGACAGGGGAGGCGAGCAGTACTTC
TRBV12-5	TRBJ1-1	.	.	CASGVMEAFF	TGTGCTAGTGGTGTAATGGAAGCTTTCTTT
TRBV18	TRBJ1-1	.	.	CASSTRTADTEAFF	TGTGCCAGCTCTACGAGAACAGCGGACACTGAAGCTTTCTTT
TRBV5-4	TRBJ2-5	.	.	CASSREGGQQETQYF	TGTGCCAGCAGCCGAGAAGGGGGTCAGCAAGAGACCCAGTACTTC
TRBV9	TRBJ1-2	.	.	CASSSRVLGGAGYTF	TGTGCCAGCAGCTCGCGGGTCTTAGGTGGCGCTGGCTACACCTTC
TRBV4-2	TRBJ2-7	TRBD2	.	CASSPTSGDSYEQYF	TGTGCCAGCAGCCCGACTAGCGGGGACTCCTACGAGCAGTACTTC
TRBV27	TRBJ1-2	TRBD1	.	CASSSRTGGNYGYTF	TGTGCCAGCAGTTCCAGGACAGGGGGCAACTATGGCTACACCTTC
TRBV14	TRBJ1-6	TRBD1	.	CASSQGAGGQYNSPLHF	TGTGCCAGCAGCCAAGGGGCAGGGGGGCAATATAATTCACCCCTCCACTTT
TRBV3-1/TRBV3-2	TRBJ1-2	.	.	CASSQDRAGVGYGYTF	TGTGCCAGCAGCCAAGATCGAGCAGGGGTTGGGTATGGCTACACCTTC
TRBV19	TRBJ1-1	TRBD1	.	CASSYRGAVTEAFF	TGTGCCAGTAGTTACAGGGGGGCCGTCACTGAAGCTTTCTTT
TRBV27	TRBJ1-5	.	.	CASSLRQGNQPQHF	TGTGCCAGCAGTTTACGTCAGGGAAATCAGCCCCAGCATTTT
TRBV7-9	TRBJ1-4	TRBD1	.	CASNRGRIDEKLFF	TGTGCCAGCAACAGGGGACGGATTGATGAAAAACTGTTTTTT
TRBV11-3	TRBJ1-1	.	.	CASSLLSSTEAFF	TGTGCCAGCAGCCTCCTTTCGTCCACTGAAGCTTTCTTT
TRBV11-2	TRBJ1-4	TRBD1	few	CASSTHRGRTTNEKLFF	TGTGCCAGCAGCACCCACAGGGGGCGTACAACTAATGAAAAACTGTTTTTT
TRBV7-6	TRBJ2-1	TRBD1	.	CASSFGQGAGEQFF	TGTGCCAGCAGCTTCGGACAGGGGGCGGGTGAGCAGTTCTTC
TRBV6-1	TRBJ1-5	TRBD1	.	CASSEQGGGSNQPQHF	TGTGCCAGCAGTGAACAAGGGGGCGGGAGCAATCAGCCCCAGCATTTT
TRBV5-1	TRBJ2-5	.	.	CASSFSRGETQYF	TGCGCCAGCAGCTTTTCTAGAGGGGAGACCCAGTACTTC
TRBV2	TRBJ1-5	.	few	CASSGGGWEVDQPQHF	TGTGCCAGCAGTGGGGGGGGCTGGGAAGTAGATCAGCCCCAGCATTTT
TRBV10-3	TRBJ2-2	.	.	CAISENRDTGELFF	TGTGCCATCAGTGAGAACAGGGACACCGGGGAGCTGTTTTTT
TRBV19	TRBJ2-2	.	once	CASSMPGLGLNTGELFF	TGTGCCAGTAGTATGCCCGGACTGGGATTGAACACCGGGGAGCTGTTTTTT
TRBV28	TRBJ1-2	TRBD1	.	CASSVQPRQGYGYTF	TGTGCCAGCAGTGTTCAACCCAGACAGGGTTATGGCTACACCTTC
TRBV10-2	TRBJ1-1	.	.	CASSPQGHEAFF	TGCGCCAGCAGTCCCCAGGGGCATGAAGCTTTCTTT
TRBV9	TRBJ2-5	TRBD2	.	CASSVSGGEETQYF	TGTGCCAGCAGCGTTAGCGGGGGGGAGGAGACCCAGTACTTC